Here is one T cell receptor (beta chain) with its context. This record belongs to a study of blood T cell repertoires in COVID-19. Across the whole study: Spain, Italy and the United States supplied samples that represented acute and convalescent COVID-19.

The CDR3 consists of 14 residues. Between the trimmed V and J ends, which lost 6 bases and 3 bases, there was a span of 18 bases. CDR1 GTSNPN and CDR2 SVGIG come from the germline V gene (reference sequence). Assay: immunoSEQ multiplex PCR; the TCRdb copy retains only in-frame clones and omits some. The sample includes about 480,000 clones, approximately 90% seen only once; the top ten take 4.3%. The chain uses TRBV30 and TRBJ2-7; a weak D match, TRBD1 (6 bases). Sequenced material: peripheral blood. This TCR was recovered from a young woman with acute or convalescent COVID-19. The CDR3 DNA reads TGTGCCTGCGGCGGAAACAGGGACATCTACGAGCAGTACTTC. Translating it yields CACGGNRDIYEQYF.